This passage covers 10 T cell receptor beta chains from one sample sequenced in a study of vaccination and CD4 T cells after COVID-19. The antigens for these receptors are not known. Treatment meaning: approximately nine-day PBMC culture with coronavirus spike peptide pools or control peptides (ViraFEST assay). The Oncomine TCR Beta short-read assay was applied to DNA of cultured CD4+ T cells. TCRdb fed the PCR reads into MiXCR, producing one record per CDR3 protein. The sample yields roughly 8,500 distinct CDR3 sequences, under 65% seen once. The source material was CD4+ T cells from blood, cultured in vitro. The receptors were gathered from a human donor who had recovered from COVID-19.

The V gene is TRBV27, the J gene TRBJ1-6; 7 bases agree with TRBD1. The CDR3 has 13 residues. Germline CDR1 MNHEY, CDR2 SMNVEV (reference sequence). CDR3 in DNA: TGTGTAGCCAGGGGGAGCTTGTATTCACCCCTCCACTTT. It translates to CVARGSLYSPLHF.

The CDR3: CASSYQTANTEAFF. Written as DNA, the CDR3 is TGTGCCAGCAGTTACCAGACAGCGAACACTGAAGCTTTCTTT. The chain is built from TRBV6-5 and TRBJ1-1; TRBD1 is a possible D gene (5 bases). The CDR3 covers 14 residues. Germline values: CDR1 MNHEY, CDR2 SVGAGI. The V and J ends lost 2 bases and 1 base respectively, with 8 bases between them.

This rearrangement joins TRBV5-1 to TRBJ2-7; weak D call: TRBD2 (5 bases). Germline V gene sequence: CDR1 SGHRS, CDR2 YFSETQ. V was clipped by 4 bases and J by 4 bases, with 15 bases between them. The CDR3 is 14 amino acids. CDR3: CASSADPGSYEQYF. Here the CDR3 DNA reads TGCGCCAGCAGCGCGGATCCGGGATCTTACGAGCAGTACTTC. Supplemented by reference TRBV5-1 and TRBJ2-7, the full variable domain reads KAGVTQTPRYLIKTRGQQVTLSCSPISGHRSVSWYQQTPGQGLQFLFEYFSETQRNKGNFPGRFSGRQFSNSRSEMNVSTLELGDSALYLCASSADPGSYEQYFGPGTRLTVT.

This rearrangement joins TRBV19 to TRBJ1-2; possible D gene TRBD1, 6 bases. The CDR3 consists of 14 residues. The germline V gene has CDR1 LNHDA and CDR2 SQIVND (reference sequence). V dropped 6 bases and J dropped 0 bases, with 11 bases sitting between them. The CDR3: CASRGHKANYGYTF. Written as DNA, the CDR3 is TGTGCCAGTAGGGGACACAAGGCTAACTATGGCTACACCTTC.

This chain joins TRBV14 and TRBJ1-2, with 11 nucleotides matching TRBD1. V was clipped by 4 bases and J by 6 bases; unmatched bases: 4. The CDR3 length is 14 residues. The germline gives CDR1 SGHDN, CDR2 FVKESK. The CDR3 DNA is TGTGCCAGCAGCCTATGGACAGGGGGCGATGGCTACACCTTC. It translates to CASSLWTGGDGYTF.

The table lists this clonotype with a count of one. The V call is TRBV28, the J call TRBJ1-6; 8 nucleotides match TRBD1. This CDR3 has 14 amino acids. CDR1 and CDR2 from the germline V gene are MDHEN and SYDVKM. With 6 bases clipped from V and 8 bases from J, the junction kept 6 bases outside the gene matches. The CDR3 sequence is CASSRTGFDSPLHF. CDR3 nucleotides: TGTGCCAGCAGCCGGACAGGGTTTGATTCACCCCTCCACTTT.

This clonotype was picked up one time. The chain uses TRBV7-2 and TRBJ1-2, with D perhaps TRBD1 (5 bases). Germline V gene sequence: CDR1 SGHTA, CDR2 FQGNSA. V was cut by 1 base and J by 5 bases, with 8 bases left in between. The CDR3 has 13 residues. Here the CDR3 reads CASSLGQTYGYTF. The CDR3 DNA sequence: TGTGCCAGCAGCTTAGGACAGACTTATGGCTACACCTTC.

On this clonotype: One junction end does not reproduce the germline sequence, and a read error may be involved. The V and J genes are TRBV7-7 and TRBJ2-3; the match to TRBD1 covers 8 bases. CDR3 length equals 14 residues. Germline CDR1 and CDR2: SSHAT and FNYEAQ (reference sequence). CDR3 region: CASSRGQGTDTQYF. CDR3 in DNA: TGTGCTAGCAGCCGAGGACAGGGTACAGATACGCAGTATTTT.

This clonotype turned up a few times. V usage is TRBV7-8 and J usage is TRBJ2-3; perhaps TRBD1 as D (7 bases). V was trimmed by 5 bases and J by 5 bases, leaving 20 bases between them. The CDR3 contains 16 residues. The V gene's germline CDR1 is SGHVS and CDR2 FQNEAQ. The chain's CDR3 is CASSTPRRQGGDTQYF. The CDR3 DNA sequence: TGTGCCAGCAGCACCCCCAGGAGACAGGGAGGAGATACGCAGTATTTT.

In nucleotides, the CDR3 is TGTGCCAGCGGACCCCGGCGCCAAGAGACCCAGTACTTC. This sequence encodes CASGPRRQETQYF. This sequence joins TRBV7-2 and TRBJ2-5; no firm D call. Germline V gives CDR1 SGHTA, CDR2 FQGNSA. V shed 8 bases and J shed 1 base, with 11 bases lying between them. CDR3 length: 13 residues.